This passage covers 5 T cell receptor beta chains from one sample sequenced in a study of monozygotic twins with inflammatory bowel disease. Reanalyzing the 5' RACE reads, TCRdb keeps one entry per CDR3 protein, without DNA. The sample totals about 130,000 distinct CDR3 sequences; its top ten clones hold roughly 1.2%. The sequenced sample was blood. The origin of the receptors is a human donor with ulcerative colitis or Crohn's disease, or a healthy co-twin of an affected twin (not recorded which).

This chain uses TRBV6-2 or TRBV6-3 with TRBJ1-5. This CDR3 comprises 13 residues. Per germline, CDR1 MNHEY and CDR2 SVGEGT. The CDR3 sequence is CASSYREIMPQHF.

The rearrangement joins TRBV5-1 to TRBJ2-1; TCRdb names TRBD2, which stays unverified in the absence of DNA. The CDR3 spans 16 residues. The germline V gene encodes CDR1 SGHRS and CDR2 YFSETQ. Here the CDR3 reads CASSPGLAGVYNEQFF.

The chain has TRBV7-2 and TRBJ1-4; lacking DNA, the TRBD1 call made by TCRdb goes unchecked. From germline, CDR1 is SGHTA and CDR2 FQGNSA. This CDR3 is built from 14 residues. This CDR3 reads CASTPIGVGEKLFF.

This rearrangement joins TRBV7-6 to TRBJ2-5. CDR3 length: 14 residues. Germline CDR1 SGHVS, CDR2 FNYEAQ. The CDR3 reads CASSLDGGQETQYF.

This chain uses TRBV29-1 with TRBJ2-1; TCRdb selects TRBD1, and the lack of DNA leaves this call unchecked. The CDR3 loop spans 14 amino acids. CDR1 is SQVTM, CDR2 ANQGSEA, per germline. This CDR3 is CSVEKDRGREEQFF.